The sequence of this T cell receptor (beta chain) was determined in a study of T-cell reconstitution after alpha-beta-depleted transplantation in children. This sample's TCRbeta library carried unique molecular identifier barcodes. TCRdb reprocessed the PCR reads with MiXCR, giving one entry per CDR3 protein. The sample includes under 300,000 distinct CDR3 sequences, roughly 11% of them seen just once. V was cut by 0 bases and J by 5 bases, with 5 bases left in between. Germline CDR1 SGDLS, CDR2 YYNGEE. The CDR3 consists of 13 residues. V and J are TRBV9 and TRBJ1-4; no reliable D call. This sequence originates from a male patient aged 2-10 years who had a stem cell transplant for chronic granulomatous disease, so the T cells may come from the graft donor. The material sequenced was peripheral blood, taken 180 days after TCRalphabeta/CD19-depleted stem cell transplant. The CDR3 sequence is CASSVVENEKLFF. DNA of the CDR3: TGTGCCAGCAGCGTAGTAGAGAATGAAAAACTGTTTTTT. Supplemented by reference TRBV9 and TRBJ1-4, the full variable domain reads DSGVTQTPKHLITATGQRVTLRCSPRSGDLSVYWYQQSLDQGLQFLIQYYNGEERAKGNILERFSAQQFPDLHSELNLSSLELGDSALYFCASSVVENEKLFFGSGTQLSVL.